Below, 25 T cell receptor beta chains from the same sample are listed, as sequenced in a study of blood T cell repertoires in COVID-19. Profiling relied on immunoSEQ multiplex PCR, and the TCRdb table lists in-frame clones only, not all of them. The table includes 200,000 to 250,000 clones, approximately 90% detected once. Sequenced sample: PBMCs or T cells enriched from blood (not recorded which). These TCRs come from a woman aged 25 to 39 who had recovered from COVID-19.

The J gene is TRBJ1-2, the V gene TRBV30, with no clear D. This CDR3 contains 13 residues. The germline gives CDR1 GTSNPN, CDR2 SVGIG (reference sequence). V was pared by 2 bases and J by 6 bases, with 13 bases between. The CDR3, as DNA: TGTGCCTGGAGTCCGGGGAATTCTGATGGCTACACCTTC. Translated, it gives CAWSPGNSDGYTF.

This chain uses TRBV7-2 with TRBJ2-7; TRBD1 is a possible D gene (6 bases). Trimming left V 4 bases short and J 0 bases short, with 10 bases between. The CDR3 is 14 amino acids. Germline V CDR1 and CDR2: SGHTA, FQGNSA. CDR3 sequence reads: CASSSQGPSYEQYF. CDR3 coding DNA: TGTGCCAGCAGCTCCCAGGGGCCCTCCTACGAGCAGTACTTC.

The chain is built from TRBV28 and TRBJ1-3, with D possibly being TRBD1 (5 bases). Germline values: CDR1 MDHEN, CDR2 SYDVKM. Trimming removed 9 bases at V and 7 bases at J, with 19 bases between. The CDR3 has 14 residues. The CDR3 nucleotides are TGTGCCAGTTCCCTGACCGGGGGTCGCAACACCATATATTTT. This translates into CASSLTGGRNTIYF.

In this sample, this clone turned up a few times. The chain links TRBV27 to TRBJ1-3; no definite D call. Trimming removed 3 bases from V and 1 base from J, with 10 bases in between. Germline CDR1 reads MNHEY; CDR2 reads SMNVEV (reference sequence). This CDR3 comprises 15 residues. The CDR3 region has the DNA TGTGCCAGCAGTTTTCGGAGGGATTCTGGAAACACCATATATTTT. Translating gives CASSFRRDSGNTIYF.

The V gene is TRBV14, the J gene TRBJ1-2; D is ambiguous. The CDR3 consists of 12 residues. The germline CDR1 and CDR2 sequences are SGHDN and FVKESK. V lost 2 bases, J lost 8 bases, and 9 bases lay in between. This CDR3 is CASSQLPRGYTF. The CDR3 nucleotides read TGTGCCAGCAGCCAACTTCCTAGGGGCTACACCTTC.

The chain joins TRBV5-1 to TRBJ1-1; tentatively, D is TRBD1 (5 bases). Germline CDR1 SGHRS, CDR2 YFSETQ. The length of the CDR3 is 14 residues. Trimming removed 0 bases at V and 5 bases at J, with 11 bases between. CDR3 in DNA: TGCGCCAGCAGCTTGGCCATCGGGGGAACTGAAGCTTTCTTT. Amino acids: CASSLAIGGTEAFF.

The J gene is TRBJ2-7, the V gene TRBV29-1, with TRBD1 identical over 7 bases. With 0 bases clipped from V and 2 bases from J, the junction kept 10 bases outside the gene matches. Germline V lookup: CDR1 SQVTM, CDR2 ANQGSEA. This CDR3 is built from 16 residues. CDR3 protein: CSVEDQFGTAPYEQYF. As DNA, the CDR3 is TGCAGCGTTGAAGATCAGTTCGGGACAGCCCCCTACGAGCAGTACTTC.

This clone was recorded only once. The rearrangement uses TRBV27 and TRBJ1-2; 7 bases are shared with TRBD1. This CDR3 is 14 amino acids long. Trimming took 5 bases from V and 4 from J; bases not matched to a gene: 7. Germline CDR1 is MNHEY and CDR2 is SMNVEV (reference sequence). In DNA form, the CDR3 reads TGTGCCAGCAGTAAACAGGGGACCCCCTATGGCTACACCTTC. This translates into CASSKQGTPYGYTF.

The chain uses TRBV5-4 and TRBJ2-1; 9 nucleotides align to TRBD2. Germline assignment: CDR1 SGHNT and CDR2 YYREEE (reference sequence). Germline trimming cut 4 bases from V and 4 bases from J; bases unmatched to any gene: 6. The CDR3 consists of 15 residues. The CDR3 DNA reads TGTGCCAGCAGCCCCCTAGCGGGGTTATACAATGAGCAGTTCTTC. It encodes CASSPLAGLYNEQFF. Variable domain in full (rest from reference TRBV5-4 and TRBJ2-1): ETGVTQSPTHLIKTRGQQVTLRCSSQSGHNTVSWYQQALGQGPQFIFQYYREEENGRGNFPPRFSGLQFPNYSSELNVNALELDDSALYLCASSPLAGLYNEQFFGPGTRLTVL.

V usage is TRBV4-2 and J usage is TRBJ2-1; 7 nucleotides align to TRBD2. Losses at the gene ends were 1 base for V and 1 base for J; bases not matched to a gene: 7. CDR1 and CDR2 (germline): LGHNA, YNFKEQ. CDR3 size: 17 residues. CDR3 sequence: CASSQGGLAASYNEQFF. The CDR3 nucleotides read TGTGCCAGCAGCCAAGGAGGTCTAGCGGCATCCTACAATGAGCAGTTCTTC.

This chain joins TRBV5-1 and TRBJ1-3; 9 positions agree with TRBD1. Germline lookup yields CDR1 SGHRS and CDR2 YFSETQ. J lost 0 bases, V lost 0 bases, and 4 bases had no gene match. The CDR3 consists of 17 residues. CDR3 sequence reads: CASSLALDRGSGNTIYF. CDR3 in DNA: TGCGCCAGCAGCTTGGCCCTGGACAGGGGCTCTGGAAACACCATATATTTT.

The rearrangement joins TRBV7-2 to TRBJ2-3; TRBD2 matches at 8 bases. J lost 1 base, V lost 1 base, and 4 bases had no gene match. Germline CDR1 SGHTA, CDR2 FQGNSA. The CDR3 loop spans 16 amino acids. CDR3 amino acids: CASSLEGRGGTDTQYF. The CDR3 DNA follows: TGTGCCAGCAGCTTAGAGGGGCGGGGGGGCACAGATACGCAGTATTTT.

The chain recombines TRBV28 with TRBJ1-4; possible D gene TRBD1, 5 bases. Germline-derived CDR1 and CDR2 are MDHEN and SYDVKM. With 5 bases removed from V and 4 bases from J, the gap between germline ends came to 17 bases. The CDR3 sequence is 16 residues long. DNA for the CDR3: TGTGCCAGCAGTCCCATACGGGGGGTGTATAATGAAAAACTGTTTTTT. As protein: CASSPIRGVYNEKLFF.

This clone was found once. The V and J genes are TRBV6-2 or TRBV6-3 and TRBJ2-5; D might be TRBD2 (6 bases). This CDR3 region has 14 residues. With 5 bases removed from V and 4 bases from J, the gap between germline ends came to 14 bases. From germline, CDR1 is MNHEY and CDR2 SVGEGT. The chain's CDR3 is CASSDVGLVETQYF. The CDR3 DNA reads as TGTGCCAGCAGTGATGTGGGACTTGTAGAGACCCAGTACTTC.

The J gene is TRBJ1-1, the V gene TRBV30, with D tentatively TRBD1 (5 bases). Between the trimmed V and J ends, which lost 4 bases and 2 bases, there was a span of 8 bases. Germline V CDR1 and CDR2: GTSNPN, SVGIG (reference sequence). The CDR3 sequence is 12 residues long. This chain's CDR3 is CAWKGHNTEAFF. The CDR3 nucleotides read TGTGCCTGGAAGGGGCATAACACTGAAGCTTTCTTT.

V gene TRBV5-8 combines with J gene TRBJ1-1; 8 bases map to TRBD1. With 4 bases clipped from V and 2 bases from J, the junction kept 13 bases outside the gene matches. The germline V gene encodes CDR1 SGHTS and CDR2 YDEGEE. The CDR3 spans 17 residues. CDR3 amino acids: CASSPTRSGGPNTEAFF. CDR3 DNA: TGTGCCAGCAGCCCAACAAGGTCAGGGGGCCCCAACACTGAAGCTTTCTTT.

This chain joins TRBV6-5 and TRBJ2-7; 8 nucleotides match TRBD1. CDR1 and CDR2 (germline): MNHEY, SVGAGI. Trimming took 7 bases from V and 6 from J; bases not matched to a gene: 11. The CDR3 spans 14 residues. In DNA, the CDR3 is TGTGCCAGCATAGGAGACAGGGGCGCGGTCGAGCAGTACTTC. It yields the protein CASIGDRGAVEQYF.

This clone was recorded only once. The rearrangement joins TRBV4-3 to TRBJ1-5, with a weak D call TRBD1 (6 bases). V lost 4 bases and J lost 7, with 14 bases in between. The CDR3 runs 14 residues. The germline CDR1 and CDR2 sequences are LGHNA and YSLEER. The CDR3 reads CASSPDRRLQPQHF. In DNA form, the CDR3 reads TGCGCCAGCAGCCCCGACAGGAGGTTACAGCCCCAGCATTTT.

V gene TRBV18 combines with J gene TRBJ2-2, with D possibly matching TRBD1 (6 bases). V lost 0 bases and J 0 bases, leaving 11 bases between the germline ends. The CDR3 consists of 17 residues. CDR1 is KGHSH and CDR2 is LQKENI in the germline V gene. The CDR3 region is CASSPPTGDTNTGELFF. The CDR3 DNA is TGTGCCAGCTCACCACCGACTGGGGACACGAACACCGGGGAGCTGTTTTTT.

The gene calls are TRBV10-3 and TRBJ2-1, with D perhaps TRBD1 (6 bases). V shed 10 bases and J shed 8 bases, with 15 bases lying between them. Germline-derived CDR1 and CDR2 are ENHRY and SYGVKD. The CDR3 runs to 12 residues. CDR3 loop: CATTNTGHEQFF. The DNA of the CDR3 is TGTGCCACGACCAACACAGGGCATGAGCAGTTCTTC.

CDR3 residues: CASSEGASWLAGINEQFF. Here the CDR3 DNA reads TGTGCCAGCAGTGAAGGCGCGTCGTGGCTAGCGGGAATTAATGAGCAGTTCTTC. The J gene is TRBJ2-1, the V gene TRBV2, with TRBD2 identical over 9 bases. The germline CDR1 and CDR2 sequences are SNHLY and FYNNEI. Trimming cost V 1 base and J 7 bases; bases outside gene matches: 14. CDR3 size: 18 residues.

This clone was seen only a few times. The chain recombines TRBV6-5 with TRBJ2-1; 9 nucleotides align to TRBD1. The CDR3 spans 14 residues. Germline loops: CDR1 MNHEY, CDR2 SVGAGI. With 4 bases clipped from V and 5 bases from J, the junction kept 3 bases outside the gene matches. CDR3 sequence: CASSSQGAHNEQFF. The CDR3 bases are TGTGCCAGCAGTTCACAGGGGGCCCACAATGAGCAGTTCTTC.

This sequence joins TRBV15 and TRBJ2-2, with D tentatively TRBD2 (6 bases). Germline-derived CDR1 and CDR2 are LNHNV and YYDKDF (reference sequence). This CDR3 contains 13 residues. Trimming removed 6 bases at V and 3 bases at J, with 8 bases between. CDR3 in amino acids: CATRGGYTGELFF. CDR3 bases: TGTGCCACCAGGGGGGGTTACACCGGGGAGCTGTTTTTT.

This clone came up a few times. The V and J genes are TRBV11-1 and TRBJ1-2, with 10 bases lining up with TRBD1. The CDR3 loop spans 13 amino acids. The trim removed 2 bases at V and 7 bases at J, leaving 1 base unmatched. CDR1 and CDR2 (germline): SGHAT, FQDESV (reference sequence). The CDR3 sequence is CASSLRTGGGYTF. The CDR3 DNA is TGTGCCAGCAGCTTAAGGACAGGGGGTGGCTACACCTTC.

The V gene is TRBV7-9, the J gene TRBJ2-1, with a weak D call TRBD2 (5 bases). The CDR3 consists of 15 residues. Per the germline V gene, CDR1 is SEHNR and CDR2 is FQNEAQ (reference sequence). With 1 base removed from V and 7 bases from J, the gap between germline ends came to 14 bases. The CDR3 sequence is CASSLDGLAENEQFF. The CDR3 coding sequence is TGTGCCAGCAGCTTAGACGGCCTAGCAGAGAATGAGCAGTTCTTC.